Presented here are 13 T cell receptor beta chains from one specimen sequenced in a study of shared clonotypes between healthy human individuals. Generated by immunoSEQ multiplex PCR, the TCRdb table keeps only in-frame clones and is missing some. The data show roughly 1,500,000 clones, 98% seen once. Sequencing was done on a sample of naive CD4+ T cells sorted from blood. Subset in this sample: CD45RA+ positively selected. These receptors were collected from a man aged 30 to 39 in good health.

To note about this clone: At the DNA level, this CDR3 is encoded by other sequences in the same sample as well. The gene calls are TRBV5-1 and TRBJ2-1; no clear D. Germline V gene sequence: CDR1 SGHRS, CDR2 YFSETQ. The CDR3 is 15 residues long. Trimming cost V 0 bases and J 0 bases, with 7 bases left between them. The CDR3 loop reads CASSLDLSSYNEQFF. The CDR3 region has the DNA TGCGCCAGCAGCTTGGATCTTAGCTCCTACAATGAGCAGTTCTTC.

The rearrangement uses TRBV9 and TRBJ1-4, with TRBD1 identical over 9 bases. This CDR3 spans 16 amino acids. In germline, CDR1 is SGDLS, CDR2 YYNGEE. The J segment lost 7 bases and the V segment lost 3 bases, leaving 10 bases of the junction unmatched. The CDR3 sequence: CASSARGQGMGEKLFF. CDR3 nucleotides: TGTGCCAGCAGCGCCCGGGGACAGGGTATGGGTGAAAAACTGTTTTTT. The full variable domain, rest sourced from reference TRBV9 and TRBJ1-4, is DSGVTQTPKHLITATGQRVTLRCSPRSGDLSVYWYQQSLDQGLQFLIQYYNGEERAKGNILERFSAQQFPDLHSELNLSSLELGDSALYFCASSARGQGMGEKLFFGSGTQLSVL.

The V call is TRBV27, the J call TRBJ2-1; D perhaps matches TRBD2 (6 bases). The germline CDR1 and CDR2 sequences are MNHEY and SMNVEV (reference sequence). V shed 5 bases and J shed 8 bases, with 16 bases lying between them. The CDR3 is 14 amino acids. CDR3 protein: CASSPGLLVDEQFF. The CDR3 DNA reads TGTGCCAGCAGTCCTGGACTACTAGTCGATGAGCAGTTCTTC.

In regard to this clone: Other nucleotide sequences from this sample produce the same CDR3. The chain combines TRBV20-1 with TRBJ2-5; no clear D gene. CDR1 is DFQATT, CDR2 SNEGSKA, per germline (reference sequence). Deletions cut 1 base from V and 5 bases from J, with 5 bases between. The CDR3 is 11 residues long. CDR3 protein: CSARVSETQYF. CDR3 nucleotide sequence: TGCAGTGCTAGAGTGAGCGAGACCCAGTACTTC.

J is TRBJ1-2 and V is TRBV19; D is ambiguous. From germline, CDR1 is LNHDA and CDR2 SQIVND (reference sequence). V lost 10 bases and J lost 7, with 16 bases in between. The CDR3 loop spans 12 amino acids. The CDR3 DNA sequence: TGTGCCACCCTAGCTCTTCAGGCTGGCTACACCTTC. This sequence encodes CATLALQAGYTF.

This clone was detected once. This sample includes further DNA sequences coding for the same CDR3. This chain connects TRBV5-8 to TRBJ1-5; 8 bases line up with TRBD1. CDR1 and CDR2 (germline): SGHTS, YDEGEE. J was trimmed by 2 bases and V by 0 bases; bases with no gene match: 1. The CDR3 runs to 15 residues. The CDR3 region is CASSLAGGGNQPQHF. CDR3 coding DNA: TGTGCCAGCAGCTTGGCAGGGGGCGGCAATCAGCCCCAGCATTTT.

Points on this clone: The same CDR3 can be traced to other DNA sequences in this sample. V usage is TRBV5-4 and J usage is TRBJ2-5; 7 bases are shared with TRBD1. The CDR3 is made up of 14 amino acids. Germline CDR1 SGHNT, CDR2 YYREEE (reference sequence). J lost 4 bases, V lost 4 bases, and 7 bases had no gene match. The CDR3 DNA reads TGTGCCAGCAGCCCCGGACAGGCTAGAGAGACCCAGTACTTC. This gives the protein CASSPGQARETQYF.

V is TRBV7-9 and J is TRBJ2-7; 14 bases line up with TRBD2. The CDR3 spans 15 residues. CDR1 and CDR2 from the germline V gene are SEHNR and FQNEAQ (reference sequence). Losses at the gene ends were 5 bases for V and 4 bases for J; bases not matched to a gene: 4. This CDR3 is CASSEGLAGDYEQYF. The CDR3 coding sequence is TGTGCCAGCAGCGAGGGACTAGCGGGGGATTACGAGCAGTACTTC.

The genes are TRBV23-1 and TRBJ2-1, with 7 bases that match TRBD1. TRBV23-1 is placed among ORFs of uncertain function. The CDR3 covers 16 residues. After removal of 2 bases from V and 5 bases from J, the junction contained 9 bases not matched to a gene. The CDR3 here is CASSQVSGQINNEQFF. The DNA for the CDR3 is TGCGCCAGCAGTCAAGTTTCGGGACAGATTAACAATGAGCAGTTCTTC.

The rearrangement joins TRBV11-3 to TRBJ2-1, with 10 bases identical to TRBD1. The germline CDR1 and CDR2 sequences are SGHNT and YENEEA. The CDR3 has 15 amino acids. V was pared by 3 bases and J by 5 bases, with 4 bases of the junction left unmatched. This CDR3 reads CASSFRDRGDNEQFF. CDR3 bases: TGTGCCAGCAGCTTCCGGGACAGGGGCGACAATGAGCAGTTCTTC.

This clone was recorded only once. This chain joins TRBV6-4 and TRBJ2-2; possible D gene TRBD2, 7 bases. The CDR3 length is 15 residues. CDR1 MRHNA and CDR2 SNTAGT come from the germline V gene. The ends were cut back, 6 bases at V and 4 bases at J, with 15 bases in the middle. CDR3 sequence: CASRAAGAITGELFF. Here the CDR3 DNA reads TGTGCCAGCAGAGCCGCGGGGGCGATCACCGGGGAGCTGTTTTTT.

J is TRBJ2-1 and V is TRBV9; either TRBD1 or TRBD2 may supply D (6 bases each). Trimming cost V 2 bases and J 2 bases, with 14 bases left between them. From germline, CDR1 is SGDLS and CDR2 YYNGEE. This CDR3 spans 16 amino acids. DNA for the CDR3: TGTGCCAGCAGCGTGGGACTCCGGGGGCCCTACAATGAGCAGTTCTTC. It specifies CASSVGLRGPYNEQFF.

The chain uses TRBV18 and TRBJ2-1; 16 nucleotides line up with TRBD2. From germline, CDR1 is KGHSH and CDR2 LQKENI. CDR3 length: 19 residues. The V gene end was trimmed by 0 bases and the J gene end by 4 bases; junction bases not matched to a gene: 6. CDR3 sequence (DNA): TGTGCCAGCTCACCACCGGGACTAGCGGGAGGGTCTTCGTACAATGAGCAGTTCTTC. Amino acids: CASSPPGLAGGSSYNEQFF. The complete variable domain, with remaining parts taken from reference TRBV18 and TRBJ2-1, reads NAGVMQNPRHLVRRRGQEARLRCSPMKGHSHVYWYRQLPEEGLKFMVYLQKENIIDESGMPKERFSAEFPKEGPSILRIQQVVRGDSAAYFCASSPPGLAGGSSYNEQFFGPGTRLTVL.